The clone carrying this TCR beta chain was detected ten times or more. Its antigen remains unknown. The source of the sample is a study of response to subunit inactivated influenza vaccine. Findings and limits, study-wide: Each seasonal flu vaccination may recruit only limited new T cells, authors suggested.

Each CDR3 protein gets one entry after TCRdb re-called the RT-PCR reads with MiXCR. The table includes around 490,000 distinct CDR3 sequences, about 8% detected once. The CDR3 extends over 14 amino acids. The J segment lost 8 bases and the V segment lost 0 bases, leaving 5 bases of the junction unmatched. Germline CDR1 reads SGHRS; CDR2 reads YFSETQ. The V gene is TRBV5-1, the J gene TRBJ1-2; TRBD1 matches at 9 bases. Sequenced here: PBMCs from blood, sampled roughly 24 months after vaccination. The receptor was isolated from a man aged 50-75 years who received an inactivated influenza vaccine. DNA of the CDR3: TGCGCCAGCAGCTTGGACGGGACAGGGAACGGCTACACCTTC. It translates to CASSLDGTGNGYTF.